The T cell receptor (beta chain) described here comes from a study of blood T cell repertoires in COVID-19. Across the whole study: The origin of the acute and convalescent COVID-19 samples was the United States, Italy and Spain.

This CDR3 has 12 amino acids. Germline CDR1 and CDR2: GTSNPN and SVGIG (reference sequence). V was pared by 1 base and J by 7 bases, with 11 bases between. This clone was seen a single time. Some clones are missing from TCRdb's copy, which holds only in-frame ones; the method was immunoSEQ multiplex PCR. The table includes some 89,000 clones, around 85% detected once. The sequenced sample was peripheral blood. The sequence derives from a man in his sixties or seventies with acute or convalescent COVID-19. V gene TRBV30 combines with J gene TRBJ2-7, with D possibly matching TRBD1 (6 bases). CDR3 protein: CAWSALGAEQYF. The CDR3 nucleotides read TGTGCCTGGAGTGCCCTGGGGGCGGAGCAGTACTTC.